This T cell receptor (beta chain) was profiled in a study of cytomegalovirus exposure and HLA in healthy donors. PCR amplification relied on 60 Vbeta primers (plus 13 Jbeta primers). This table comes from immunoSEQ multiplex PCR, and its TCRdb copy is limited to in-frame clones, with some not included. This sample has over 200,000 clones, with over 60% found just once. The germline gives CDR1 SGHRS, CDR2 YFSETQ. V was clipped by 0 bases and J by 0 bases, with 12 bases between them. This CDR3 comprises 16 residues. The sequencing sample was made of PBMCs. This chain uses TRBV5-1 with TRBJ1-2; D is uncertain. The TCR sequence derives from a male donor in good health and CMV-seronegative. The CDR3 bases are TGCGCCAGCAGCTTGGCCTATGGAGGAACTAACTATGGCTACACCTTC. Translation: CASSLAYGGTNYGYTF.